Below, 11 T cell receptor beta chains from the same sample are listed, as sequenced in a study of blood T cell repertoires in COVID-19. Sequenced by immunoSEQ multiplex PCR; TCRdb stores in-frame clones only, minus some. Of 100,000 to 150,000 clones listed, 55% to 70% are singletons. Sequencing was carried out using peripheral blood. The receptors originated from a woman aged 70-85 years with acute or convalescent COVID-19.

This clone was observed a handful of times. The DNA for the CDR3 is TGTGCCAGTAGTAGCAGGGTTTTAGGGACCGGGGAGCTGTTTTTT. Translated, it gives CASSSRVLGTGELFF. The genes are TRBV19 and TRBJ2-2, with a tentative D call TRBD1 (5 bases). CDR1 is LNHDA and CDR2 is SQIVND in the germline V gene (reference sequence). V lost 4 bases and J 5 bases, leaving 14 bases between the germline ends. The CDR3 is 15 amino acids.

A few counts support this clone. The chain recombines TRBV5-1 with TRBJ1-1; the D gene is possibly TRBD1 (6 bases). The V gene's germline CDR1 is SGHRS and CDR2 YFSETQ. The V end was cut by 0 bases, the J end by 1 base, with 10 bases between. This CDR3 spans 15 amino acids. The CDR3 DNA follows: TGCGCCAGCAGCTTGGGGACAGTTAAGAACACTGAAGCTTTCTTT. As protein: CASSLGTVKNTEAFF.

This rearrangement joins TRBV2 to TRBJ2-3, with 10 bases identical to TRBD2. The trim removed 2 bases at V and 2 bases at J, leaving 4 bases unmatched. The germline V gene has CDR1 SNHLY and CDR2 FYNNEI. This CDR3 spans 16 amino acids. As DNA, the CDR3 is TGTGCCAGCAGTGAATCACTAGCGGGACCCACAGATACGCAGTATTTT. It translates to CASSESLAGPTDTQYF.

This chain uses TRBV7-9 with TRBJ1-2, with a weak D call TRBD1 (5 bases). This CDR3 contains 14 residues. Germline V gene lookup returns CDR1 SEHNR and CDR2 FQNEAQ (reference sequence). Trimming removed 2 bases at V and 7 bases at J, with 14 bases between. The CDR3 DNA reads as TGTGCCAGCAGCTTAACCGGGGGAGTTGGTGGCTACACCTTC. Amino acid sequence: CASSLTGGVGGYTF.

The chain employs TRBV28 and TRBJ2-5; D remains ambiguous. The germline gives CDR1 MDHEN, CDR2 SYDVKM. Trimming left V 6 bases short and J 5 bases short, with 7 bases between. This CDR3 has 11 residues. The CDR3 sequence: CASSYAETQYF. Here the CDR3 DNA reads TGTGCCAGCAGCTACGCTGAGACCCAGTACTTC.

This chain links TRBV7-2 with TRBJ2-1; possibly TRBD2 for D (5 bases). Germline CDR1 is SGHTA and CDR2 is FQGNSA. This CDR3 contains 15 residues. V shed 1 base and J shed 4 bases, with 11 bases lying between them. The CDR3 DNA follows: TGTGCCAGCAGCTTAGAGGCGCGGGCTTACAATGAGCAGTTCTTC. Translation gives CASSLEARAYNEQFF.

The genes are TRBV11-2 and TRBJ2-1; 12 nucleotides agree with TRBD2. From germline, CDR1 is SGHAT and CDR2 FQNNGV. The CDR3 sequence is 16 residues long. Unmatched junction bases numbered 5, after V lost 5 bases and J lost 3 bases. In DNA form, the CDR3 reads TGTGCCAGCAGCAGGACTAGCGGGACGTACTACAATGAGCAGTTCTTC. This encodes CASSRTSGTYYNEQFF. Looking up the rest from reference TRBV11-2 and TRBJ2-1 gives the full variable domain: EAGVAQSPRYKIIEKRQSVAFWCNPISGHATLYWYQQILGQGPKLLIQFQNNGVVDDSQLPKDRFSAERLKGVDSTLKIQPAKLEDSAVYLCASSRTSGTYYNEQFFGPGTRLTVL.

This clone was picked up one time. The chain recombines TRBV4-1 with TRBJ2-3; 11 nucleotides agree with TRBD1. Germline-derived CDR1 and CDR2 are MGHRA and YSYEKL. CDR3 size: 16 residues. V gave up 3 bases and J gave up 3 bases; unmatched junction bases: 5. The CDR3 region is CASSHRTGGETDTQYF. Written as DNA, the CDR3 is TGCGCCAGCAGCCATAGGACAGGGGGCGAAACAGATACGCAGTATTTT.

This clone was counted many times. The V call is TRBV6-5, the J call TRBJ2-7; tentative D call: TRBD1 (6 bases). The CDR3 totals 13 residues. Germline CDR1 MNHEY, CDR2 SVGAGI. V was trimmed by 8 bases and J by 2 bases, leaving 13 bases between them. CDR3 sequence reads: CASEDRLTYEQYF. CDR3 DNA: TGTGCCAGCGAAGACAGGCTGACCTACGAGCAGTACTTC.

This sequence joins TRBV6-5 and TRBJ1-1, with 7 bases aligning to TRBD1. This CDR3 is built from 13 residues. CDR1 is MNHEY and CDR2 is SVGAGI in the germline V gene. The V and J ends lost 7 bases and 7 bases, in that order; junction bases with no gene match: 9. In nucleotides, the CDR3 is TGTGCCAGCAAGATGGGGCAGGGGGATGAAGCTTTCTTT. The encoded protein is CASKMGQGDEAFF.

The chain employs TRBV7-2 and TRBJ2-1; 7 nucleotides line up with TRBD2. This CDR3 is 16 amino acids long. J gave up 4 bases and V 5 bases, and 11 bases lay outside the gene matches. Germline loops: CDR1 SGHTA, CDR2 FQGNSA. The CDR3: CASSLTSARGYNEQFF. CDR3 DNA: TGTGCCAGCAGCCTCACTAGCGCCCGGGGTTACAATGAGCAGTTCTTC. Combining the CDR3 with reference TRBV7-2 and TRBJ2-1 gives the whole variable domain GAGVSQSPSNKVTEKGKDVELRCDPISGHTALYWYRQSLGQGLEFLIYFQGNSAPDKSGLPSDRFSAERTGGSVSTLTIQRTQQEDSAVYLCASSLTSARGYNEQFFGPGTRLTVL.